The T cell receptor beta chain under discussion was sequenced for a study of T cell responses to AZD1222 COVID-19 vaccine. The V gene's germline CDR1 is MNHEY and CDR2 SVGEGT. The CDR3 totals 12 residues. Trimming removed 5 bases at V and 12 bases at J, with 15 bases between. The table came from immunoSEQ multiplex PCR; TCRdb's copy has only in-frame clones and leaves some out. The table records approximately 200,000 clones, about nine tenths of them present only once. The chain employs TRBV6-2 or TRBV6-3 and TRBJ2-3; D is uncertain. The sample consisted of peripheral blood, taken 28 days after the second AZD1222 dose. The sequence derives from an adult who received the AZD1222 COVID-19 vaccine. CDR3 DNA: TGTGCCAGCAGTCAAACCAGAGTTGTTCAGTATTTT. Its translation: CASSQTRVVQYF.